This T cell receptor beta chain was sequenced during a study of control samples from healthy donors and cancer patients. Here immunoSEQ multiplex PCR was the method, and the copy in TCRdb shows in-frame clones only, minus some. The repertoire has roughly 200,000 clones, just under 95% of them found once; the top ten carry approximately 1.5%. This CDR3 region has 14 residues. The ends were cut back, 2 bases at V and 6 bases at J, with 13 bases in the middle. Germline CDR1 KGHDR, CDR2 SFDVKD. Sequencing was done on a sample of blood. The receptor was isolated from a man aged 18 to 30 in good health. The V call is TRBV24-1, the J call TRBJ2-7; D perhaps matches TRBD1 (5 bases). CDR3 nucleotide sequence: TGTGCCACCAGTGATTACCATGACAGTTCCGAGCAGTACTTC. It codes for CATSDYHDSSEQYF.